This entry is about one T cell receptor (beta chain). This clonotype was observed at least ten times. Its antigen has not been determined. Within one base of it there is no much larger clone, and no base qualities were kept. The data stem from a study of T-cell reconstitution after alpha-beta-depleted transplantation in children listed by TCRdb under 2016. At the level of the whole study: Using TCR repertoire profiling, the study quantitatively followed how T-cell immune reconstitution unfolded in children after TCRalphabeta/CD19-depleted allogeneic hematopoietic cell transplantation.

The treatment or condition label on this specimen signifies: allogeneic hematopoietic cell transplantation with graft depleted of TCRalphabeta T cells and CD19 B cells. TCRalphabeta/CD19-depleted allogeneic hematopoietic cell grafts were given to the transplant recipients, all of whom were children. General findings and caveats noted by the study authors: Hyperexpanded clone frequencies declined over subsequent months; after one year, T-cell counts and TCRbeta diversity were mostly attributed to newly produced T cells. About two months after transplant, the apparently early recovery of alphabetaT-cell counts reportedly depended on just several hundred clones that had expanded rapidly and came from non-depleted graft cells. In some patients, the high TCRbeta diversity seen at day 60 was put down to recipient T cells and intrathymic progenitors that had survived conditioning.

The library was prepared using PCR. The instrument given in TCRdb is Illumina HiSeq 2500. To normalize quantification of the TCRbeta repertoire, the TCR libraries were built with molecular barcoding that relied on unique molecular identifiers. TCRdb cleaned the public reads at Q25 with fastp, built clones with MiXCR and kept in-frame beta chains. CDR3 protein duplicates are merged, each entry listing the most common genes and DNA. In this sample the table shows 130,000 to 150,000 distinct CDR3 sequences, about 9% of which occur a single time. Jointly, the top ten make up roughly 20% of the sample. Germline trimming amounts to 0 bases on V and 5 bases on J, with 9 as the count of junction bases outside the gene matches. Looking up the germline V gene (reference sequence) yields CDR1 SEHNR and CDR2 FQNEAQ. CDR3 length: 16 amino acids, cysteine to phenylalanine. Of all the DNA, just the CDR3 is kept, 48 bases in frame from base 1.

This sequence was found in a female patient aged 2 to 10 who had a stem cell transplant for congenital amegakaryocytic thrombocytopenia, so the T cells may come from the graft donor. Recombination joined TRBV7-9 with TRBJ2-5, with 7 bases matching TRBD2. Source: PBMCs, mostly from graft donor cells, taken 180 days after TCRalphabeta/CD19-depleted stem cell transplant. The CDR3 corresponds to CASSLAGQRGGETQYF. The sequenced DNA is TGTGCCAGCAGCTTAGCGGGCCAGCGGGGAGGGGAGACCCAGTACTTC.